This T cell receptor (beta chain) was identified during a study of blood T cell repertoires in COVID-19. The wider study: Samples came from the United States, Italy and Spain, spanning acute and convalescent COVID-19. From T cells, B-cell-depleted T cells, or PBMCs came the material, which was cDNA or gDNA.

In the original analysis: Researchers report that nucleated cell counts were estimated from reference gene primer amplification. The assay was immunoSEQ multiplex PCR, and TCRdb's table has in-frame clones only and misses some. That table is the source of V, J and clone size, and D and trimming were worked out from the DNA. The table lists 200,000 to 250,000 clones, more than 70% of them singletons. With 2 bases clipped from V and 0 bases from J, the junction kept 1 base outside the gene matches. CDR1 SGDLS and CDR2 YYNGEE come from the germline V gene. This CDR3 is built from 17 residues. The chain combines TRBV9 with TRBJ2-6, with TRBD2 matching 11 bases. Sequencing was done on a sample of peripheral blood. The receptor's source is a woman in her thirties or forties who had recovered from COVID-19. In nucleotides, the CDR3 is TGTGCCAGCAGCGTTAGCGGGAGGGCCTCTGGGGCCAACGTCCTGACTTTC. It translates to CASSVSGRASGANVLTF.